Shown below are 22 T cell receptor beta chains from a single sample sequenced in a study of blood T cell repertoires in COVID-19. Method: immunoSEQ multiplex PCR; TCRdb's copy keeps in-frame clones and lacks some. The sample gives 350,000 to 450,000 clones, roughly nine tenths of which show up once; about 0.78% is in the top ten. The material sequenced was PBMCs or T cells enriched from blood (not recorded which). The receptors originated from a woman in her 40s who had been exposed to COVID-19.

This chain links TRBV5-1 with TRBJ2-5; 7 bases line up with TRBD1. Germline loops: CDR1 SGHRS, CDR2 YFSETQ. After removal of 4 bases from V and 2 bases from J, the junction contained 8 bases not matched to a gene. The CDR3 loop spans 15 amino acids. CDR3 bases: TGCGCCAGCAGCCCAACAGGGGATCGACAAGAGACCCAGTACTTC. It specifies CASSPTGDRQETQYF.

The rearrangement joins TRBV7-9 to TRBJ1-2, with TRBD1 matching over 8 bases. V was clipped by 2 bases and J by 4 bases; unmatched bases: 3. CDR3 length: 14 residues. CDR1 and CDR2 from the germline V gene are SEHNR and FQNEAQ (reference sequence). CDR3 nucleotide sequence: TGTGCCAGCAGCTTAACAGGGGGAGGCTATGGCTACACCTTC. Encoded protein: CASSLTGGGYGYTF.

The chain links TRBV6-5 to TRBJ2-2, with TRBD2 as a possible D gene (6 bases). V was cut by 6 bases and J by 2 bases, with 13 bases left in between. From germline, CDR1 is MNHEY and CDR2 SVGAGI. The CDR3 covers 15 residues. CDR3 protein: CASRPYGLNTGELFF. The CDR3 coding sequence is TGTGCCAGCAGACCTTACGGACTAAACACCGGGGAGCTGTTTTTT.

This clone occurred once. This rearrangement joins TRBV5-5 to TRBJ1-5; a weak D match, TRBD1 (6 bases). This CDR3 region has 15 residues. V was pared by 1 base and J by 3 bases, with 11 bases between. CDR1 is SGHKS, CDR2 YYEKEE, per germline (reference sequence). In DNA form, the CDR3 reads TGTGCCAGCAGCTTGCTTATGGGGGCCAATCAGCCCCAGCATTTT. This gives the protein CASSLLMGANQPQHF.

This chain uses TRBV18 with TRBJ2-5, with D possibly matching TRBD2 (5 bases). The CDR3 length is 14 residues. Germline V lookup: CDR1 KGHSH, CDR2 LQKENI. Deletions cut 2 bases from V and 9 bases from J, with 16 bases between. The CDR3 loop is CASSPSSRELAQYF. In nucleotides, the CDR3 is TGTGCCAGCTCACCATCATCTCGGGAATTGGCCCAGTACTTC.

The V and J genes are TRBV15 and TRBJ1-5; D unclear. Trimming pared 0 bases from V and 0 bases from J, leaving 9 bases between. The CDR3 has 16 residues. Germline CDR1 reads LNHNV; CDR2 reads YYDKDF (reference sequence). The chain's CDR3 is CATSRDARSSNQPQHF. For the CDR3, the DNA is TGTGCCACCAGCAGAGATGCGCGGTCTAGCAATCAGCCCCAGCATTTT.

This rearrangement joins TRBV4-1 to TRBJ1-4; 11 positions agree with TRBD1. V trimming: 4 bases; J trimming: 2 bases; junction bases outside the gene matches: 9. Germline assignment: CDR1 MGHRA and CDR2 YSYEKL. The CDR3 has 18 amino acids. The CDR3 DNA is TGCGCCAGCAGCCTCACCGGGACAGGGGGTCGTACTAATGAAAAACTGTTTTTT. It translates to CASSLTGTGGRTNEKLFF.

There are a few counts of this clone. The chain's CDR3 is CAWNEIYYGYTF. In DNA, the CDR3 is TGTGCCTGGAACGAGATTTACTATGGCTACACCTTC. This sequence joins TRBV30 and TRBJ1-2; D gene unclear. This CDR3 comprises 12 residues. Trimming pared 4 bases from V and 3 bases from J, leaving 9 bases between. Germline-derived CDR1 and CDR2 are GTSNPN and SVGIG (reference sequence).

The chain combines TRBV2 with TRBJ1-5, with D unclear. Germline lookup yields CDR1 SNHLY and CDR2 FYNNEI. The CDR3 is 15 amino acids. V gave up 4 bases and J gave up 2 bases, with 12 bases separating them. The CDR3 coding sequence is TGTGCCAGCAGTGGCGGAGGGAAGGGCAATCAGCCCCAGCATTTT. Protein: CASSGGGKGNQPQHF.

The rearrangement joins TRBV2 to TRBJ2-3, with TRBD2 identical over 8 bases. The J segment lost 2 bases and the V segment lost 1 base, leaving 5 bases of the junction unmatched. CDR3 length equals 16 residues. Germline-derived CDR1 and CDR2 are SNHLY and FYNNEI. CDR3 sequence reads: CASSEGPAGATDTQYF. The CDR3 coding sequence is TGTGCCAGCAGTGAAGGACCAGCGGGGGCCACAGATACGCAGTATTTT.

The J gene is TRBJ1-1, the V gene TRBV6-5; 8 bases line up with TRBD1. V was pared by 6 bases and J by 5 bases, with 8 bases of the junction left unmatched. The germline CDR1 and CDR2 sequences are MNHEY and SVGAGI. The length of the CDR3 is 14 residues. CDR3 DNA: TGTGCCAGCAGAAAAGACAGGGGTTTGACTGAAGCTTTCTTT. Translating it yields CASRKDRGLTEAFF.

This clone was picked up one time. The chain combines TRBV18 with TRBJ1-1; TRBD1 aligns across 8 bases. V was clipped by 0 bases and J by 10 bases; unmatched bases: 13. The CDR3 loop spans 16 amino acids. Germline V gene lookup returns CDR1 KGHSH and CDR2 LQKENI. CDR3 nucleotides: TGTGCCAGCTCACCACCGAGGTTGGCAGGGGGCGAGTCAGCTTTCTTT. It is translated as CASSPPRLAGGESAFF.

The chain couples TRBV5-1 to TRBJ1-1, with D perhaps matching TRBD1 (6 bases). CDR3 length equals 17 residues. Looked up from germline, CDR1 is SGHRS and CDR2 is YFSETQ. V lost 2 bases and J lost 4, with 21 bases in between. CDR3 protein: CASSFGLGTLERTEAFF. As DNA, the CDR3 is TGCGCCAGCAGCTTCGGTTTAGGGACACTTGAACGCACTGAAGCTTTCTTT.

V is TRBV9 and J is TRBJ1-2; the D is unclear. The germline V and J ends were trimmed by 3 bases and 4 bases, with 13 bases remaining between them. The germline gives CDR1 SGDLS, CDR2 YYNGEE. CDR3 length equals 14 residues. The DNA for the CDR3 is TGTGCCAGCAGCGGAGGGCATAGTAGCTATGGCTACACCTTC. It translates to CASSGGHSSYGYTF.

The chain recombines TRBV7-2 with TRBJ1-2; 12 bases agree with TRBD1. V shed 4 bases and J 2 bases; nucleotides not matched to a gene: 8. The CDR3 consists of 17 residues. Germline V CDR1 and CDR2: SGHTA, FQGNSA. CDR3 region: CASSSSVGTGGNYGYTF. In DNA form, the CDR3 reads TGTGCCAGCAGCTCATCCGTAGGGACAGGGGGCAACTATGGCTACACCTTC.

V gene TRBV19 combines with J gene TRBJ1-2; TRBD1 matches 8 bases. The CDR3 covers 15 residues. The V and J ends lost 4 bases and 1 base, in that order; junction bases with no gene match: 5. The germline V gene encodes CDR1 LNHDA and CDR2 SQIVND (reference sequence). This chain's CDR3 is CASSTPGGSNYGYTF. For the CDR3, the DNA is TGTGCCAGTAGTACCCCAGGGGGCAGTAACTATGGCTACACCTTC.

V usage is TRBV10-2 and J usage is TRBJ2-5; 7 nucleotides line up with TRBD2. V trimming: 8 bases; J trimming: 5 bases; junction bases outside the gene matches: 5. The CDR3 is 12 amino acids. Germline V CDR1 and CDR2: WSHSY, SAAADI. CDR3 sequence: CASGISGETQYF. The CDR3, as DNA: TGCGCCAGCGGAATTAGCGGGGAGACCCAGTACTTC.

The chain couples TRBV19 to TRBJ1-5; D is ambiguous. Germline V gene data show CDR1 as LNHDA and CDR2 as SQIVND (reference sequence). V lost 0 bases and J 6 bases, leaving 6 bases between the germline ends. The CDR3 has 13 amino acids. CDR3 nucleotides: TGTGCCAGTAGTATAGAGAGAGGTCAGCCCCAGCATTTT. This sequence encodes CASSIERGQPQHF.

V usage is TRBV19 and J usage is TRBJ1-5, with D possibly being TRBD1 (6 bases). V lost 3 bases, J lost 1 base, and 10 bases lay in between. Per germline, CDR1 LNHDA and CDR2 SQIVND (reference sequence). This CDR3 is built from 15 residues. The CDR3 sequence is CASSIKQGSNQPQHF. DNA for the CDR3: TGTGCCAGTAGTATCAAACAGGGAAGCAATCAGCCCCAGCATTTT.

This clone was detected a few times. The chain uses TRBV7-9 and TRBJ2-7, with 8 bases that match TRBD1. The V segment lost 5 bases and the J segment 0 bases; nucleotides outside the gene matches: 12. The germline CDR1 and CDR2 sequences are SEHNR and FQNEAQ (reference sequence). The length of the CDR3 is 17 residues. The CDR3 loop is CASSTLRTGKLSYEQYF. In nucleotides, the CDR3 is TGTGCCAGCAGCACCTTGAGGACAGGGAAGCTCTCCTACGAGCAGTACTTC.

The CDR3 reads CASRVRGTYEQYF. The CDR3 DNA reads as TGTGCCAGCAGGGTAAGGGGGACCTACGAGCAGTACTTC. The J gene is TRBJ2-7, the V gene TRBV12-3 or TRBV12-4; perhaps TRBD1 as D (6 bases). The CDR3 is made up of 13 amino acids. V was cut by 6 bases and J by 2 bases, with 11 bases left in between.

The chain employs TRBV20-1 and TRBJ2-1; 7 bases fit TRBD2. CDR1 DFQATT and CDR2 SNEGSKA come from the germline V gene (reference sequence). This CDR3 is built from 13 residues. The V gene end was trimmed by 4 bases and the J gene end by 4 bases; junction bases not matched to a gene: 4. CDR3 sequence: CSANERGYNEQFF. The CDR3 nucleotides are TGCAGTGCTAATGAGCGGGGTTACAATGAGCAGTTCTTC.